One sample yielded the 10 T cell receptor beta chains listed below, sequenced in a study of blood T cell repertoires in COVID-19. Method: immunoSEQ multiplex PCR; TCRdb's copy keeps in-frame clones and lacks some. The sample has 50,000 to 55,000 clones, 82% seen once; the top ten hold 9.5% to 13%. The sample was peripheral blood. These receptors came from a man older than 75 with COVID-19, enrolled during active disease.

This clone has a handful of counts. The rearrangement links TRBV29-1 to TRBJ1-2, with D hard to call. V was trimmed by 7 bases and J by 3 bases, leaving 12 bases between them. This CDR3 spans 12 amino acids. Germline CDR1 and CDR2: SQVTM and ANQGSEA. The CDR3: CSAPTGDYGYTF. The CDR3 DNA reads TGCAGCGCCCCGACCGGGGACTATGGCTACACCTTC.

The chain uses TRBV9 and TRBJ1-5; D is unclear. Germline V gene sequence: CDR1 SGDLS, CDR2 YYNGEE. The CDR3 runs to 13 residues. V lost 0 bases and J 6 bases, leaving 7 bases between the germline ends. CDR3 amino acids: CASSVAPGQPQHF. The CDR3 nucleotides read TGTGCCAGCAGCGTAGCCCCGGGTCAGCCCCAGCATTTT.

The rearrangement joins TRBV9 to TRBJ2-2; a weak D match, TRBD2 (5 bases). The CDR3 is 16 residues long. Trimming removed 3 bases at V and 1 base at J, with 13 bases between. Germline CDR1 SGDLS, CDR2 YYNGEE. The CDR3 coding sequence is TGTGCCAGCAGCGACCGGGTCGAGGGGAACACCGGGGAGCTGTTTTTT. It yields the protein CASSDRVEGNTGELFF.

This clone was seen just once. CDR3 sequence reads: CASSKGGAQGNTEAFF. CDR3 coding DNA: TGTGCCAGTAGCAAAGGGGGGGCACAGGGGAACACTGAAGCTTTCTTT. The chain carries TRBV19 and TRBJ1-1; TRBD1 is a possible D gene (6 bases). The CDR3 length is 16 residues. CDR1 and CDR2 from the germline V gene are LNHDA and SQIVND (reference sequence). V was trimmed by 6 bases and J by 1 base, leaving 18 bases between them.

The gene calls are TRBV10-1 and TRBJ2-1; 11 bases line up with TRBD2. Germline CDR1 WNHNN, CDR2 SYGVQD (reference sequence). V lost 7 bases, J lost 8 bases, and 16 bases stayed unmatched. CDR3 size: 17 residues. Here the CDR3 reads CASTPGSGRARRDEQFF. The CDR3 DNA reads TGCGCCAGCACCCCCGGTAGCGGGAGGGCCCGTAGGGATGAGCAGTTCTTC.

The chain recombines TRBV29-1 with TRBJ1-5; TRBD1 matches at 10 bases. This CDR3 has 13 amino acids. J lost 3 bases, V lost 6 bases, and 2 bases had no gene match. Germline V CDR1 and CDR2: SQVTM, ANQGSEA. The CDR3 region has the DNA TGCAGCGTGACAGGGGGCAACAATCAGCCCCAGCATTTT. As protein: CSVTGGNNQPQHF.

The V and J genes are TRBV5-8 and TRBJ2-7; D is possibly TRBD1 (5 bases). The CDR3 extends over 13 amino acids. In germline, CDR1 is SGHTS, CDR2 YDEGEE. Trimming cost V 4 bases and J 2 bases, with 10 bases left between them. The CDR3 DNA is TGTGCCAGCAGCCGTCTGGGGCCCTACGAGCAGTACTTC. This sequence encodes CASSRLGPYEQYF.

The rearrangement joins TRBV2 to TRBJ2-2, with 9 bases identical to TRBD1. The CDR3 length is 17 residues. The V gene's germline CDR1 is SNHLY and CDR2 FYNNEI. J was trimmed by 1 base and V by 0 bases; bases with no gene match: 3. For the CDR3, the DNA is TGTGCCAGCAGTGAAGCGCTGGACAGGGGGAACACCGGGGAGCTGTTTTTT. Its protein product is CASSEALDRGNTGELFF. Full variable domain (outside the CDR3, taken from reference TRBV2 and TRBJ2-2): EPEVTQTPSHQVTQMGQEVILRCVPISNHLYFYWYRQILGQKVEFLVSFYNNEISEKSEIFDDQFSVERPDGSNFTLKIRSTKLEDSAMYFCASSEALDRGNTGELFFGEGSRLTVL.

A note on this clone: One end of the junction is discordant with germline, which a read error may explain. The chain is built from TRBV27 and TRBJ1-6; 10 nucleotides agree with TRBD1. Germline CDR1 MNHEY, CDR2 SMNVEV (reference sequence). The CDR3 is 17 amino acids. The CDR3 protein is CAGSFRTGGSYNSPLHF. For the CDR3, the DNA is TGTGCCGGCAGTTTCCGGACAGGGGGGTCCTATAATTCACCCCTCCACTTT.

This clone was seen more than once but under ten times. The chain couples TRBV7-7 to TRBJ2-1; 7 nucleotides align to TRBD2. Germline-derived CDR1 and CDR2 are SSHAT and FNYEAQ (reference sequence). The CDR3 is 15 residues long. Trimming at V came to 1 base and at J to 2 bases, leaving 2 bases not matched to a gene. The CDR3 sequence: CASSLVLAAYNEQFF. The CDR3 DNA is TGTGCCAGCAGCTTAGTCCTAGCGGCCTACAATGAGCAGTTCTTC.